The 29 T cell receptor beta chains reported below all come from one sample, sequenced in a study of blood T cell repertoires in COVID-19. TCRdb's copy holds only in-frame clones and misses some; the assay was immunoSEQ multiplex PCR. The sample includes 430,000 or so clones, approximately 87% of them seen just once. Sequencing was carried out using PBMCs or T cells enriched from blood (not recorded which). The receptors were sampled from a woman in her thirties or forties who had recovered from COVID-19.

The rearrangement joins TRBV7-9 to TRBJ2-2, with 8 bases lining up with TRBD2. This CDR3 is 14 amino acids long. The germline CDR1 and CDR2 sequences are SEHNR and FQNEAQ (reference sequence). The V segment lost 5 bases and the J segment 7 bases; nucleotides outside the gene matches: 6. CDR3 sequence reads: CASSPGLVSGELFF. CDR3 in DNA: TGTGCCAGCAGCCCGGGACTAGTGAGCGGGGAGCTGTTTTTT.

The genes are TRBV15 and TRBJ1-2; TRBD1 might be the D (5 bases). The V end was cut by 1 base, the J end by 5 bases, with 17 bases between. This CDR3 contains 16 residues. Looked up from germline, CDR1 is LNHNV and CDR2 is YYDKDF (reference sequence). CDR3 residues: CATSRGFNGGEYGYTF. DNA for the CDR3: TGTGCCACCAGCAGAGGCTTTAACGGAGGGGAGTATGGCTACACCTTC.

This CDR3 is CASSPTSGRRVEQFF. In nucleotides, the CDR3 is TGTGCCAGCAGTCCGACTAGCGGGAGAAGAGTTGAGCAGTTCTTC. This chain joins TRBV6-4 and TRBJ2-1; the match to TRBD2 covers 12 bases. V was clipped by 5 bases and J by 9 bases; unmatched bases: 8. This CDR3 has 15 residues. Germline V gene data show CDR1 as MRHNA and CDR2 as SNTAGT.

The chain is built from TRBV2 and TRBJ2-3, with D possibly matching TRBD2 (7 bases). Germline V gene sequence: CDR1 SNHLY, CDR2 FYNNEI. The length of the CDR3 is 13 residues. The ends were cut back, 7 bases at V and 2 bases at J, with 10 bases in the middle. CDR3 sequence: CASTGGYTDTQYF. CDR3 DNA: TGTGCCAGCACGGGGGGCTACACAGATACGCAGTATTTT.

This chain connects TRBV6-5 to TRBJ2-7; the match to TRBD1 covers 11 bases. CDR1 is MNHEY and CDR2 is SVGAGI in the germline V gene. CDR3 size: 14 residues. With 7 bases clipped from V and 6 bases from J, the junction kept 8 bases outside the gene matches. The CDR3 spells CASIPGQGAGEQYF. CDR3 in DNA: TGTGCCAGCATTCCAGGACAGGGGGCAGGCGAGCAGTACTTC.

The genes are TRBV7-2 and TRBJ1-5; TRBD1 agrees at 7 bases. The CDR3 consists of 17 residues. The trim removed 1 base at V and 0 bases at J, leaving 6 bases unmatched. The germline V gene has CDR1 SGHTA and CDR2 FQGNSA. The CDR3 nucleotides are TGTGCCAGCAGCTTAGACGCAGGGGGATATAGCAATCAGCCCCAGCATTTT. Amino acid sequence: CASSLDAGGYSNQPQHF.

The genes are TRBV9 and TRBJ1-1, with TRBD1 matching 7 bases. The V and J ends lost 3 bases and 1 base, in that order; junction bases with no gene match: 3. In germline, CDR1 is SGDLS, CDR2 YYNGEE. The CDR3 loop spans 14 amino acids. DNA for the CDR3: TGTGCCAGCAGCGGGACAGGAGAGAACACTGAAGCTTTCTTT. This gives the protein CASSGTGENTEAFF.

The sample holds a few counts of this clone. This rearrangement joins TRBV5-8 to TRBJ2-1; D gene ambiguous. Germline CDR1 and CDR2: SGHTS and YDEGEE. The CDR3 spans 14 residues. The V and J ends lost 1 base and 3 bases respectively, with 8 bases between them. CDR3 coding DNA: TGTGCCAGCAGCTTGAGACTTCACTACAATGAGCAGTTCTTC. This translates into CASSLRLHYNEQFF.

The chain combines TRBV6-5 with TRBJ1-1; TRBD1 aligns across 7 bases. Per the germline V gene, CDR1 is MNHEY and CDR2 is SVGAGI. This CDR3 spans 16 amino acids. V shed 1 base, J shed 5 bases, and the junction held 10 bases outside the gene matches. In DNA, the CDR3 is TGTGCCAGCAGTTACTGGAAACAGGGGATGGTAACTGAAGCTTTCTTT. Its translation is CASSYWKQGMVTEAFF.

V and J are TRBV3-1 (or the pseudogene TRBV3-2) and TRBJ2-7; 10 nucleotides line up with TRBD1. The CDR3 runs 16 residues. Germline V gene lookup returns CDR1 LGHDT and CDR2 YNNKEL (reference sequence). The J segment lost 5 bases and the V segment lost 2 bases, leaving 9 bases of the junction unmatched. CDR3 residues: CASSQPGQGFPHEQYF. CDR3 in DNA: TGTGCCAGCAGCCAACCGGGACAGGGGTTCCCCCACGAGCAGTACTTC.

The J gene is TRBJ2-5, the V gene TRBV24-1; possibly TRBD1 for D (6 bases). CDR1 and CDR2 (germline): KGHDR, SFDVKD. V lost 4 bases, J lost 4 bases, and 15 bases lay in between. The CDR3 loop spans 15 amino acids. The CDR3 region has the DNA TGTGCCACCAGTGACCGCGGACAGTCCAGAGAGACCCAGTACTTC. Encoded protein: CATSDRGQSRETQYF.

The CDR3 DNA follows: TGTGCCAGCAGCCAAGATATGAACTATGGCTACACCTTC. This codes for CASSQDMNYGYTF. The chain recombines TRBV3-1 (or the pseudogene TRBV3-2) with TRBJ1-2, with D unresolved. Germline V gene sequence: CDR1 LGHDT, CDR2 YNNKEL (reference sequence). The CDR3 has 13 residues. V lost 0 bases and J lost 2, with 4 bases in between.

CDR3 nucleotide sequence: TGTGCCAGCAGATCTTTCACAGGTGGCCAGCATTTT. Translating it yields CASRSFTGGQHF. The rearrangement joins TRBV12-3 or TRBV12-4 to TRBJ1-5, with D maybe TRBD1 (5 bases). The CDR3 length is 12 residues. The germline V and J ends were trimmed by 6 bases and 12 bases, with 15 bases remaining between them.

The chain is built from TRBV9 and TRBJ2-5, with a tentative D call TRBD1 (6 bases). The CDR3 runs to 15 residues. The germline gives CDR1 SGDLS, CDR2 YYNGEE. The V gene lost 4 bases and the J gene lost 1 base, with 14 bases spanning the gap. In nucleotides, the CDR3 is TGTGCCAGCAGCCCCCAGGGGTTATCCCAAGAGACCCAGTACTTC. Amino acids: CASSPQGLSQETQYF.

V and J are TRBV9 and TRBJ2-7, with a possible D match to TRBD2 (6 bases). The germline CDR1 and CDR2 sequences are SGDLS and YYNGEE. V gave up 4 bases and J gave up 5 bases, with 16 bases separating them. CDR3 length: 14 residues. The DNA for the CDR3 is TGTGCCAGCAGCCCCGAGGTCAGGACTAACGAGCAGTACTTC. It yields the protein CASSPEVRTNEQYF.

CDR3 sequence reads: CASSLGVGAYEQYF. For the CDR3, the DNA is TGTGCCAGCAGCTTAGGTGTTGGGGCGTACGAGCAGTACTTC. The chain has TRBV11-2 and TRBJ2-7, with D possibly being TRBD1 (5 bases). CDR3 length: 14 amino acids. Germline V gives CDR1 SGHAT, CDR2 FQNNGV. V gave up 1 base and J gave up 4 bases, with 11 bases separating them.

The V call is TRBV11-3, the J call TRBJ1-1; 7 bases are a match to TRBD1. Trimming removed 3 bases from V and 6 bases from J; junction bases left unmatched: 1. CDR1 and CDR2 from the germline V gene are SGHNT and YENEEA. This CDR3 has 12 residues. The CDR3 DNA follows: TGTGCCAGCAGCTTGGGGACAGCTGAAGCTTTCTTT. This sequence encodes CASSLGTAEAFF.

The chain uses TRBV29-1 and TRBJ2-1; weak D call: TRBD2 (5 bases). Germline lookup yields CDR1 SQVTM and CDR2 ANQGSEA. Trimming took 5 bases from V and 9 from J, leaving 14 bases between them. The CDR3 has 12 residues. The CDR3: CSVLSSTGEQFF. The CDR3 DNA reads TGCAGCGTTCTGTCTAGCACCGGTGAGCAGTTCTTC.

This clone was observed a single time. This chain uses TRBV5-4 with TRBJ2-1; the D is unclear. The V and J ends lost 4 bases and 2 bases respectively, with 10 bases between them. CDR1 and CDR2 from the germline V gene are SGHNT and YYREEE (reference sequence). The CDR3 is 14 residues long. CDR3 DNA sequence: TGTGCCAGCAGCCCACGGAGTACCTACAATGAGCAGTTCTTC. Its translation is CASSPRSTYNEQFF.

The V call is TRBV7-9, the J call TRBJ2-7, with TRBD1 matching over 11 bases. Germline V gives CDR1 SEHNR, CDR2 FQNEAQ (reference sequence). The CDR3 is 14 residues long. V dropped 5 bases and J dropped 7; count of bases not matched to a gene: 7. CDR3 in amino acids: CASSRGQGADEQYF. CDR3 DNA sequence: TGTGCCAGCAGCCGTGGACAGGGGGCAGATGAGCAGTACTTC.

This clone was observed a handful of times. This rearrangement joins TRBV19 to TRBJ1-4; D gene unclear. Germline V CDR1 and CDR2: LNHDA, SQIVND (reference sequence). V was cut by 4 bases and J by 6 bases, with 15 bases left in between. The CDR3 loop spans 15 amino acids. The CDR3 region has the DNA TGTGCCAGTAGTAACCGGGGTGGAGCGGATGAAAAACTGTTTTTT. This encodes CASSNRGGADEKLFF. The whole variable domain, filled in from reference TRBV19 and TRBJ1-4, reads DGGITQSPKYLFRKEGQNVTLSCEQNLNHDAMYWYRQDPGQGLRLIYYSQIVNDFQKGDIAEGYSVSREKKESFPLTVTSAQKNPTAFYLCASSNRGGADEKLFFGSGTQLSVL.

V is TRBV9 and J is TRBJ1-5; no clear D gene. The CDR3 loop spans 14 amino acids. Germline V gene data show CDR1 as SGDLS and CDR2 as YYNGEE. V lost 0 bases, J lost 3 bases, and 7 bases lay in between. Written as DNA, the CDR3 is TGTGCCAGCAGCGTAGGCACAGTCAATCAGCCCCAGCATTTT. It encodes CASSVGTVNQPQHF.

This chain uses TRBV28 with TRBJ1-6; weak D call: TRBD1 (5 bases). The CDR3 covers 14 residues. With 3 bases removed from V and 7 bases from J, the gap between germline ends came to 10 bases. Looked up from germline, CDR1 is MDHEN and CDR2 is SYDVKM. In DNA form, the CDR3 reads TGTGCCAGCAGTTTGGGGCATAACAATTCACCCCTCCACTTT. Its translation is CASSLGHNNSPLHF. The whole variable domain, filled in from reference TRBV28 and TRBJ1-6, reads DVKVTQSSRYLVKRTGEKVFLECVQDMDHENMFWYRQDPGLGLRLIYFSYDVKMKEKGDIPEGYSVSREKKERFSLILESASTNQTSMYLCASSLGHNNSPLHFGNGTRLTVT.

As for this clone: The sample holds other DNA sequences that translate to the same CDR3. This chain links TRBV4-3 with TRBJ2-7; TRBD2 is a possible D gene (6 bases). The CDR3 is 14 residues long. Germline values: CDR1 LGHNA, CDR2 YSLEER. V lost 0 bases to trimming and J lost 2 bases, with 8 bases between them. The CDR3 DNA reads TGCGCCAGCAGCCAAGATAGACTAGCCTACGAGCAGTACTTC. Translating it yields CASSQDRLAYEQYF.

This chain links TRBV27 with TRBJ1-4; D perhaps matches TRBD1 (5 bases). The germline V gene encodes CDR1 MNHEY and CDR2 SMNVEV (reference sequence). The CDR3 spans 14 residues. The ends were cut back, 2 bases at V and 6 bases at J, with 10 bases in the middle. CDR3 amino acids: CASSLRGWDEKLFF. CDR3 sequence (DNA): TGTGCCAGCAGTTTACGGGGGTGGGATGAAAAACTGTTTTTT.

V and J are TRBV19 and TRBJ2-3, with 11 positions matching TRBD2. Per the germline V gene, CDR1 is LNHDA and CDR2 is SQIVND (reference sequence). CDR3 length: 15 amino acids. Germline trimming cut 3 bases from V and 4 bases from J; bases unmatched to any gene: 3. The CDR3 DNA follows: TGTGCCAGTAGTATCGGACTAGCGGGTCCAGATACGCAGTATTTT. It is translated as CASSIGLAGPDTQYF.

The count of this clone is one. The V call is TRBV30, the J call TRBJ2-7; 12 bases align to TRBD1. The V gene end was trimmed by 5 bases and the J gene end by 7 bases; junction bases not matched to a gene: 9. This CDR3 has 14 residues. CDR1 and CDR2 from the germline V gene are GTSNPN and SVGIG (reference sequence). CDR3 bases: TGTGCCTGGGCTTCCGGGACAGGGGGCAGGGAGCAGTACTTC. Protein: CAWASGTGGREQYF.

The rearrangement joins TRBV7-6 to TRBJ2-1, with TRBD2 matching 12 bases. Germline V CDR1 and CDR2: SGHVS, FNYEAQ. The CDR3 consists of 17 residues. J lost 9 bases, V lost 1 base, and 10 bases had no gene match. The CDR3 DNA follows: TGTGCCAGCAGCTTAGACCTAGCGGGAGGGCCTTATGGTGAGCAGTTCTTC. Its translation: CASSLDLAGGPYGEQFF.

The CDR3 coding sequence is TGTGCCAGCAGCGCGGGATTCTCCTATAATTCACCCCTCCACTTT. It yields the protein CASSAGFSYNSPLHF. This rearrangement joins TRBV2 to TRBJ1-6; D unresolved. The germline V gene encodes CDR1 SNHLY and CDR2 FYNNEI. V lost 6 bases to trimming and J lost 0 bases, with 9 bases between them. The CDR3 consists of 15 residues.